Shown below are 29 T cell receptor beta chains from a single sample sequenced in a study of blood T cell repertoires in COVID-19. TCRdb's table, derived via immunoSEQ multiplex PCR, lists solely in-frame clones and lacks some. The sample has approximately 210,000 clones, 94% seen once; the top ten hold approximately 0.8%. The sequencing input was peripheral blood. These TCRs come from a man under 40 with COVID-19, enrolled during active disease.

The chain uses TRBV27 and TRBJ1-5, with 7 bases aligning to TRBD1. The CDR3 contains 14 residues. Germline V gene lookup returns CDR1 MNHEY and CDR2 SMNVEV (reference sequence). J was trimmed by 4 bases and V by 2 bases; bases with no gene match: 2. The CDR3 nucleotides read TGTGCCAGCAGTTTACAGGGGGAGAATCAGCCCCAGCATTTT. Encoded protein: CASSLQGENQPQHF.

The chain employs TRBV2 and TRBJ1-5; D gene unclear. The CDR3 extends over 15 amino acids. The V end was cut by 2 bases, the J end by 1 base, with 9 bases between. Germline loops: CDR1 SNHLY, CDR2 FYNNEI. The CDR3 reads CASSESNASNQPQHF. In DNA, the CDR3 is TGTGCCAGCAGTGAATCAAATGCGAGCAATCAGCCCCAGCATTTT.

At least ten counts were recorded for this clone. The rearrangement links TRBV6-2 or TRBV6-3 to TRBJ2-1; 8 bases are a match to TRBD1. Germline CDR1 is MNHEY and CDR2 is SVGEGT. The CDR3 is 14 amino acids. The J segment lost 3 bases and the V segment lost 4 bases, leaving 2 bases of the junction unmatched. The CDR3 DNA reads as TGTGCCAGCAGTTGGACAGGGTACTACAATGAGCAGTTCTTC. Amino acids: CASSWTGYYNEQFF.

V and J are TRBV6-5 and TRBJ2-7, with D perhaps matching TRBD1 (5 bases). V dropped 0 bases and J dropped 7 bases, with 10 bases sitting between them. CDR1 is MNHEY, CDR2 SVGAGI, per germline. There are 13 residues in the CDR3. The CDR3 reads CASSYSQGWEQYF. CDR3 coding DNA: TGTGCCAGCAGTTACTCCCAGGGATGGGAGCAGTACTTC.

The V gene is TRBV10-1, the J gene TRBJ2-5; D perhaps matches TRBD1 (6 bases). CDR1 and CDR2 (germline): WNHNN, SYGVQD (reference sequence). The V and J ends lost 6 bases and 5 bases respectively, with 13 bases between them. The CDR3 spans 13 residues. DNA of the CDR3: TGCGCCAGCAGCCTCAGGGGTGGCGAGACCCAGTACTTC. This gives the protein CASSLRGGETQYF.

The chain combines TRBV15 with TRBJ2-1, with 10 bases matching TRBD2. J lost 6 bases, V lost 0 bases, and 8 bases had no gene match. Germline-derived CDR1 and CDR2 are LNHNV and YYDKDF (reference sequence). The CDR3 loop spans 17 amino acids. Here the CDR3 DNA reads TGTGCCACCAGCAGAGACCTCAGCGGGGGGGCAATCAATGAGCAGTTCTTC. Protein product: CATSRDLSGGAINEQFF. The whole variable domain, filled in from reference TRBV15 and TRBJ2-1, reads DAMVIQNPRYQVTQFGKPVTLSCSQTLNHNVMYWYQQKSSQAPKLLFHYYDKDFNNEADTPDNFQSRRPNTSFCFLDIRSPGLGDTAMYLCATSRDLSGGAINEQFFGPGTRLTVL.

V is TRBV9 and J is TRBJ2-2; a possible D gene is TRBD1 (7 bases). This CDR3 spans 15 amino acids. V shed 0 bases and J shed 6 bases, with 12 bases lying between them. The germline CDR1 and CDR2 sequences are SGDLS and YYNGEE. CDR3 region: CASSVGQGGAGELFF. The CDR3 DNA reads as TGTGCCAGCAGCGTAGGACAGGGAGGCGCCGGGGAGCTGTTTTTT.

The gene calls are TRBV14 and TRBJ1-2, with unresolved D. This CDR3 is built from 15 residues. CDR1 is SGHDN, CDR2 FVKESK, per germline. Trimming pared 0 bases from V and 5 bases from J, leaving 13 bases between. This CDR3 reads CASSQDLRWLYGYTF. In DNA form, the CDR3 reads TGTGCCAGCAGCCAAGATTTGAGGTGGTTATATGGCTACACCTTC.

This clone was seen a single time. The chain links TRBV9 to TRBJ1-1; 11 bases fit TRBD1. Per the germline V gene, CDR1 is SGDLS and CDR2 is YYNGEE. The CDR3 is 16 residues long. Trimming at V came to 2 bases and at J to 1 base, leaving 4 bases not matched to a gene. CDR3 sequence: CASSVFGTGGNTEAFF. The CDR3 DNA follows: TGTGCCAGCAGCGTTTTTGGGACAGGGGGGAACACTGAAGCTTTCTTT.

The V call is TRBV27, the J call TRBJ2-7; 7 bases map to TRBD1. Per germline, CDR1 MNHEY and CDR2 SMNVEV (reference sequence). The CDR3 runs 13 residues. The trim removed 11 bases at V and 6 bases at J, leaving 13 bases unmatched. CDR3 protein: CAGHDRVFLEQYF. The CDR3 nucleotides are TGTGCCGGACACGACAGGGTATTTCTCGAGCAGTACTTC.

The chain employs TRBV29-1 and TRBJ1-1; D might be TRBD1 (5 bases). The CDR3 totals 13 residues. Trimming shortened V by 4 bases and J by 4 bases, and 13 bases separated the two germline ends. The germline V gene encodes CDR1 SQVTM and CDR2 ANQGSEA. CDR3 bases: TGCAGCGTTGGGCCAGGGTTCGGCACTGAAGCTTTCTTT. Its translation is CSVGPGFGTEAFF. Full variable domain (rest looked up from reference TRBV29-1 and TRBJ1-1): SAVISQKPSRDICQRGTSLTIQCQVDSQVTMMFWYRQQPGQSLTLIATANQGSEATYESGFVIDKFPISRPNLTFSTLTVSNMSPEDSSIYLCSVGPGFGTEAFFGQGTRLTVV.

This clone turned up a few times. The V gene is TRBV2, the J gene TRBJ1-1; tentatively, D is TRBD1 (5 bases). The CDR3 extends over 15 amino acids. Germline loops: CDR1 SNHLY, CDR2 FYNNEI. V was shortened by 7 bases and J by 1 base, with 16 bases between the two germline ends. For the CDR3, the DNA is TGTGCCAGCATCCCGGTGGGGGGTAAGAACACTGAAGCTTTCTTT. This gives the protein CASIPVGGKNTEAFF.

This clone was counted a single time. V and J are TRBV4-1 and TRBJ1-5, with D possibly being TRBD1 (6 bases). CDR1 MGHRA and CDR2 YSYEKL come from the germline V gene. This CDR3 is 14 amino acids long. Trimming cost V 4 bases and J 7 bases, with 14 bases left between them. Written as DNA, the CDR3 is TGCGCCAGCAGCCCAGGAAGGGGGTACCAGCCCCAGCATTTT. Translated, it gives CASSPGRGYQPQHF.

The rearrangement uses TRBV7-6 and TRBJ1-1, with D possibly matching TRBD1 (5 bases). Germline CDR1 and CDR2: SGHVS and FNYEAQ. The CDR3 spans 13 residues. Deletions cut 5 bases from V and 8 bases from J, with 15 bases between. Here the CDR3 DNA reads TGTGCCAGCAGCCCACGACAGACAGCAGAAGCTTTCTTT. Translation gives CASSPRQTAEAFF.

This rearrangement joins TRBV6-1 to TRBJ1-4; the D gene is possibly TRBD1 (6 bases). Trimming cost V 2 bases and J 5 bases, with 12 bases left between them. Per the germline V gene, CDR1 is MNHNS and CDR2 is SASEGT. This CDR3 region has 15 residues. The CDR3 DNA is TGTGCCAGCAGTGAATATCAGGGGCTGAATGAAAAACTGTTTTTT. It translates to CASSEYQGLNEKLFF.

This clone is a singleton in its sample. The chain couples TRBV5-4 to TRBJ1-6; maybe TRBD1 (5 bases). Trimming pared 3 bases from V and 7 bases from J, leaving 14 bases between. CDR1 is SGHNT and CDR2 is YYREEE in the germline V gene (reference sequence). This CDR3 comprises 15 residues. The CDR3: CASSSGTAGNSPLHF. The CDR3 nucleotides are TGTGCCAGCAGCTCTGGGACGGCGGGGAATTCACCCCTCCACTTT.

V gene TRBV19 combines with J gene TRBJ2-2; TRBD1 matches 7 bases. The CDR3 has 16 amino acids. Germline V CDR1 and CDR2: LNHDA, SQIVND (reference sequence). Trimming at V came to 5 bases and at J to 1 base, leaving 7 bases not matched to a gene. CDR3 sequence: CASSLSRQGNTGELFF. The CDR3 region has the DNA TGTGCCAGTAGTTTATCGCGACAGGGGAACACCGGGGAGCTGTTTTTT. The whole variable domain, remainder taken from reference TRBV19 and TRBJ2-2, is DGGITQSPKYLFRKEGQNVTLSCEQNLNHDAMYWYRQDPGQGLRLIYYSQIVNDFQKGDIAEGYSVSREKKESFPLTVTSAQKNPTAFYLCASSLSRQGNTGELFFGEGSRLTVL.

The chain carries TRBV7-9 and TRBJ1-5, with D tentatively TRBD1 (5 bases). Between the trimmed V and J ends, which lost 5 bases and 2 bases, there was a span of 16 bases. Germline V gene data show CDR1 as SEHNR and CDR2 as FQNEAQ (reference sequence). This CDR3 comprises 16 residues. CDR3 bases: TGTGCCAGCAGCCCCAGGACAAGCCCTGGCAATCAGCCCCAGCATTTT. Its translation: CASSPRTSPGNQPQHF.

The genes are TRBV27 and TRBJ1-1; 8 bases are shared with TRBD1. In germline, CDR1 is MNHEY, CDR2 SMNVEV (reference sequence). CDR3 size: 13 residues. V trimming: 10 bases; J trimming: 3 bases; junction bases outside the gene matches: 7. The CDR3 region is CATSTGEYTEAFF. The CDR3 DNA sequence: TGTGCCACCTCGACAGGGGAGTACACTGAAGCTTTCTTT.

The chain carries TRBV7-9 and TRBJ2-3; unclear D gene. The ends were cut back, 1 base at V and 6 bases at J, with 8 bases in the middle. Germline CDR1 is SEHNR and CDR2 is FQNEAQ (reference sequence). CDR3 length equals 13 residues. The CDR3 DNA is TGTGCCAGCAGCTTAGAAACGAGGGATACGCAGTATTTT. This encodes CASSLETRDTQYF.

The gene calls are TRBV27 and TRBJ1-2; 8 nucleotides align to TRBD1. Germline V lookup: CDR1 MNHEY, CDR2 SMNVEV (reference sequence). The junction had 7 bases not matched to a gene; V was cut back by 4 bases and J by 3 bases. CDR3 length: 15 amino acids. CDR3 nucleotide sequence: TGTGCCAGCAGTTCCTGGGGACAGGAGCACTATGGCTACACCTTC. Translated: CASSSWGQEHYGYTF.

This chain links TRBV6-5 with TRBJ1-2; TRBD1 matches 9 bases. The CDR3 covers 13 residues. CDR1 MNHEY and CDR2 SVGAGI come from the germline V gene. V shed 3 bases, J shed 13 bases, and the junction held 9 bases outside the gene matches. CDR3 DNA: TGTGCCAGCAGTTATTCCGGGACAGGGTATGTCACCTTC. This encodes CASSYSGTGYVTF.

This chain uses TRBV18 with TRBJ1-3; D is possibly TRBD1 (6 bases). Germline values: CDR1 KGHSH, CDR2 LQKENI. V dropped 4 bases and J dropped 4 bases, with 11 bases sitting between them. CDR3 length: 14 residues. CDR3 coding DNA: TGTGCCAGCTCACTCCCAGACAGGGGAAACACCATATATTTT. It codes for CASSLPDRGNTIYF.

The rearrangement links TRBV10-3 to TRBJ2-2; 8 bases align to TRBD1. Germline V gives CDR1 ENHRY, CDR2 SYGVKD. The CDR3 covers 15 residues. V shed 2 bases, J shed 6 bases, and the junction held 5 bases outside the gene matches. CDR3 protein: CAISEGDRRAGELFF. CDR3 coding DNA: TGTGCCATCAGTGAGGGGGACAGGCGGGCCGGGGAGCTGTTTTTT.

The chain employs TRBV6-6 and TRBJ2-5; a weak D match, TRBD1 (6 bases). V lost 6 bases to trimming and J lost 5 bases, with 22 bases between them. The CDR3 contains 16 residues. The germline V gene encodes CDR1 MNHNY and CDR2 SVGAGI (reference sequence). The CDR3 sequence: CASSTHQGIGWETQYF. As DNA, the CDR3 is TGTGCCAGCAGCACGCACCAGGGGATCGGTTGGGAGACCCAGTACTTC.

In DNA form, the CDR3 reads TGCGCCAGCAATGTGGCAGGGGGTAGGGAGCCCCAGCATTTT. Its protein product is CASNVAGGREPQHF. This sequence joins TRBV10-2 and TRBJ1-5, with TRBD1 matching over 7 bases. After removal of 7 bases from V and 8 bases from J, the junction contained 11 bases not matched to a gene. This CDR3 is 14 amino acids long. Per germline, CDR1 WSHSY and CDR2 SAAADI.

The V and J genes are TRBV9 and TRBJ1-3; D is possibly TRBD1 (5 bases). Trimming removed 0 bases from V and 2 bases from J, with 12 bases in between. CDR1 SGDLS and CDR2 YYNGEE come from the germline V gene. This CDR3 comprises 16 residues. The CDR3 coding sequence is TGTGCCAGCAGCGTAGCCCCGGCAGGGACTGGAAACACCATATATTTT. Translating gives CASSVAPAGTGNTIYF. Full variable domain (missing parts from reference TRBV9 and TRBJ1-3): DSGVTQTPKHLITATGQRVTLRCSPRSGDLSVYWYQQSLDQGLQFLIQYYNGEERAKGNILERFSAQQFPDLHSELNLSSLELGDSALYFCASSVAPAGTGNTIYFGEGSWLTVV.

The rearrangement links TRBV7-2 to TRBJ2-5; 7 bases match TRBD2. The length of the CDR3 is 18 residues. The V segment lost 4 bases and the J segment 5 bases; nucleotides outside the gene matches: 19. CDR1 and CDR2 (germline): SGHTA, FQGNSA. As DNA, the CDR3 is TGTGCCAGCAGCTCTGTCGTGGGGAGCGGGGTATCTTTGGAGACCCAGTACTTC. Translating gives CASSSVVGSGVSLETQYF. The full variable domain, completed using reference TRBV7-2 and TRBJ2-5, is GAGVSQSPSNKVTEKGKDVELRCDPISGHTALYWYRQSLGQGLEFLIYFQGNSAPDKSGLPSDRFSAERTGGSVSTLTIQRTQQEDSAVYLCASSSVVGSGVSLETQYFGPGTRLLVL.

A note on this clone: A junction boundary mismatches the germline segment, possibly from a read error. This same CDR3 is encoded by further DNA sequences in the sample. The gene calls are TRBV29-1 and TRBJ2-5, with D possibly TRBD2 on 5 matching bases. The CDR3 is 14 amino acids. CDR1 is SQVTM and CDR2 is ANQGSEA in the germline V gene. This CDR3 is CSVAESSYWETQYF. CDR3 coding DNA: TGTAGCGTGGCGGAATCTAGTTACTGGGAGACCCAGTACTTC.